This TCR beta chain was observed in a study of T cells after yellow fever vaccination. TCRdb re-derived calls from the 5' RACE reads in MiXCR, one entry per CDR3 protein. The sample carries hundreds of thousands of distinct CDR3 sequences, roughly 13% recorded once. Worth noting for this clonotype: The antigen remains undetermined.

Per the germline V gene, CDR1 is LNHDA and CDR2 is SQIVND (reference sequence). V was pared by 2 bases and J by 13 bases, with 5 bases of the junction left unmatched. The CDR3 contains 14 residues. Whole-study findings and limits: Overall, a small share of clonotypes was seen in both CD4 and CD8 compartments. Among primary-vaccination clones, most reappeared after the booster, at 95% to 96% for CD4 and about 90% for CD8.

The V and J genes are TRBV19 and TRBJ2-1, with 13 bases lining up with TRBD2. The TCR sequence derives from a man aged 25 to 45 who received the YFV17D yellow fever vaccine. Specimen: PBMCs, collected on the day of the yellow fever booster vaccination. CDR3 coding DNA: TGTGCCAGTAGTATACAACTAGCGGGAGGGCGACAGTTCTTC. It translates to CASSIQLAGGRQFF.